This TCR beta chain was identified in a study of cytomegalovirus exposure and HLA in healthy donors. Some clones are missing from TCRdb's copy, which holds only in-frame ones; the method was immunoSEQ multiplex PCR. The profile shows tens of thousands of clones, 80% to 95% of them singletons. Germline V gene data show CDR1 as LGHNA and CDR2 as YNFKEQ. With V trimmed by 4 bases and J by 0 bases, 7 bases remained unmatched. The CDR3 spans 17 residues. An approximately 130-subject validation cohort, separate from the approximately 720-subject first cohort, supplied the donors. Sequenced material: PBMCs. The origin of this receptor is a woman aged 25 to 39 in good health and CMV-seropositive. This chain uses TRBV4-2 with TRBJ2-2; 8 nucleotides match TRBD2. The CDR3 bases are TGTGCCAGCAGCCTTGAGCCTAGCGGGTCGAACACCGGGGAGCTGTTTTTT. It specifies CASSLEPSGSNTGELFF.